This T cell receptor beta chain was found in a study of cytomegalovirus exposure and HLA in healthy donors. PCR primers comprised 60 Vbeta and 13 Jbeta primers. Some clones are missing from TCRdb's copy, which holds only in-frame ones; the method was immunoSEQ multiplex PCR. The data show some 160,000 clones, 82% seen once. Overall study results and limits: A later analysis linked a missense variant in DCLRE1C to the trimming of TCR beta V and J genes. Common viral pathogens were later found to be apparently linked to several of the most significant clusters.

The V end lost 3 bases, the J end lost 0 bases, and 10 bases lay between the germline ends. The germline CDR1 and CDR2 sequences are SNHLY and FYNNEI. The CDR3 runs 15 residues. This clone is a singleton in its sample. Antigen: not known. This chain joins TRBV2 and TRBJ2-3, with a tentative D call TRBD2 (5 bases). This clonotype was sampled from a male donor in good health and CMV-seronegative. Sequences were obtained from PBMCs. The CDR3 reads CASSDEGTSTDTQYF. CDR3 sequence (DNA): TGTGCCAGCAGTGATGAGGGCACTAGCACAGATACGCAGTATTTT.